This TCR beta chain came from a study of graft-versus-host responses after intestinal transplantation. Study at large: Recipients had multivisceral, liver-intestinal, or isolated intestinal transplants. Every transplant recipient was induced with anti-thymocyte globulin, then maintained on tacrolimus and steroids for two to three years. Study-level results: When patients had graft-donor T cell macrochimerism, their allografts held high graft-versus-host to host-versus-graft clonal ratios. Marrow from the recipient contained GvH clones, some of which had appeared first in ileum or blood.

Germline V CDR1 and CDR2: MNHEY, SVGAGI. The CDR3 consists of 15 residues. V lost 7 bases, J lost 5 bases, and 20 bases lay in between. Remarks on this clone: Its specificity is not known.

Produced via immunoSEQ multiplex PCR; TCRdb's table is partial and in-frame only. The sample includes 80,000 or so clones, 92% of them seen just once. The sample was PBMCs, taken 98 days after intestinal transplantation. The clonotype originates from a human patient who received an intestinal transplant, so some T cells may come from the graft donor. This chain joins TRBV6-5 and TRBJ2-5; tentative D call: TRBD2 (7 bases). The CDR3 sequence is CASTTLVRGGETQYF. CDR3 DNA: TGTGCCAGCACCACCCTCGTCAGGGGAGGGGAGACCCAGTACTTC.